Listed here is a single T cell receptor beta chain. As processed by the authors: Scientists estimated how many nucleated cells there were by amplifying reference gene primers. Generated by immunoSEQ multiplex PCR, the TCRdb table keeps only in-frame clones and is missing some. The DNA was the basis for D and trimming; V, J and clone size are from that table. The sample has approximately 210,000 clones, approximately 90% seen once. The sample is drawn from a study of blood T cell repertoires in COVID-19. Study-level information: The study drew acute and convalescent COVID-19 samples from the United States, Italy and Spain. T cells, B-cell-depleted T cells, or PBMCs provided the cDNA or gDNA that served as material.

The CDR3 is 17 residues long. V shed 4 bases and J 2 bases; nucleotides not matched to a gene: 9. The V gene's germline CDR1 is SGHRS and CDR2 YFSETQ. This chain joins TRBV5-1 and TRBJ2-2; 9 positions match TRBD1. Sequenced: peripheral blood. The sequence was collected from a human donor in a cohort sampled during active COVID-19. The CDR3 DNA is TGCGCCAGCAGCCTACCGGGACAGGGTTCCAACACCGGGGAGCTGTTTTTT. Encoded protein: CASSLPGQGSNTGELFF.